The present entry profiles one TCR beta chain with its context. Its antigen is unidentified. Cell sorting was applied to PBMCs, and CD4+ and CD8+ T cells were collected. Isolated RNA was reverse transcribed into cDNA used as the sequencing template. Assay: immunoSEQ multiplex PCR; the TCRdb copy retains only in-frame clones and omits some. There are 130,000 to 150,000 clones in the sample; around 87% occur only once, and roughly 15% lies in the top ten. The data were obtained in a study of CD8+ T cells in alopecia areata. There are 11 residues in the CDR3. Trimming pared 3 bases from V and 12 bases from J, leaving 9 bases between. The V gene's germline CDR1 is SNHLY and CDR2 FYNNEI. Findings and limits, study-wide: Scalp samples also yield sequences from resident alphabeta T cells of normal skin.

Sequences were derived from CD8+ T cells sorted from blood, sampled at week 0. The sequence was collected from a human donor with alopecia areata. The chain recombines TRBV2 with TRBJ2-1; a weak D match, TRBD1 (6 bases). The CDR3 loop reads CASSEGDTQFF. Written as DNA, the CDR3 is TGTGCCAGCAGTGAGGGGGACACGCAGTTCTTC. The entire variable domain, with the rest obtained from reference TRBV2 and TRBJ2-1, is as follows: EPEVTQTPSHQVTQMGQEVILRCVPISNHLYFYWYRQILGQKVEFLVSFYNNEISEKSEIFDDQFSVERPDGSNFTLKIRSTKLEDSAMYFCASSEGDTQFFGPGTRLTVL.